This TCR beta chain stems from a study of blood T cells in healthy people across ages. Study-wide points: More naive CD4+ cells and higher diversity were found in long-lived than in aged donors.

In regard to this clonotype: What it binds is unknown.

Primed by a sample-barcoded 5' primer and a J-beta primer mix, a second PCR proceeded for about 6 to 12 cycles. A template-switch adaptor with 12 random nucleotides tagged each cDNA molecule. TCRdb reanalysed the 5' RACE reads using MiXCR and keeps one entry per CDR3 protein. This table holds under 800,000 distinct CDR3 sequences, about 40% found once. Sequenced sample: blood. This sequence was found in an older woman in good health.

The chain's CDR3 is CASSLGTEGSEQFF. The CDR3 DNA follows: TGTGCCAGCTCACTGGGGACAGAGGGGAGTGAGCAGTTCTTC. V usage is TRBV18 and J usage is TRBJ2-1; 7 bases agree with TRBD1. Germline CDR1 and CDR2: KGHSH and LQKENI. Germline trimming cut 4 bases from V and 9 bases from J; bases unmatched to any gene: 9. The CDR3 loop spans 14 amino acids. The full variable domain, with the rest looked up from reference TRBV18 and TRBJ2-1, is NAGVMQNPRHLVRRRGQEARLRCSPMKGHSHVYWYRQLPEEGLKFMVYLQKENIIDESGMPKERFSAEFPKEGPSILRIQQVVRGDSAAYFCASSLGTEGSEQFFGPGTRLTVL.